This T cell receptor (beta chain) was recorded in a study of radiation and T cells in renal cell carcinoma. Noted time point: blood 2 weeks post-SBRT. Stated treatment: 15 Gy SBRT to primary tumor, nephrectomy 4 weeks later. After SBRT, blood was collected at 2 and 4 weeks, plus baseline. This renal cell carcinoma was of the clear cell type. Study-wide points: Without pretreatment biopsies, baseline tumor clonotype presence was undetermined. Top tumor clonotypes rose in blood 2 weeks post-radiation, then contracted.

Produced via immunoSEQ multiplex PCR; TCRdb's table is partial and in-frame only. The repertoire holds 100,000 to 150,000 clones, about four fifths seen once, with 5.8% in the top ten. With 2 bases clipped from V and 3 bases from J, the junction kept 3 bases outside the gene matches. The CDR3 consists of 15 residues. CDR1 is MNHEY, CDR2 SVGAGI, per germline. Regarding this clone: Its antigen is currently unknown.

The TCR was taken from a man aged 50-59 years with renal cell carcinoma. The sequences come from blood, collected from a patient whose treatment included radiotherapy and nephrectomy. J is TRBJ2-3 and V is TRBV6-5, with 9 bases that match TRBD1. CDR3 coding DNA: TGTGCCAGCAGTTACCTCGGACAGGGGACAGATACGCAGTATTTT. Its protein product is CASSYLGQGTDTQYF.